Given below is one TCR beta chain in context. V was cut by 8 bases and J by 2 bases, with 16 bases left in between. Germline-derived CDR1 and CDR2 are SNHLY and FYNNEI. CDR3 size: 14 residues. Sequencing used immunoSEQ multiplex PCR; TCRdb keeps in-frame clones, though not all of them. The sample records some 80,000 clones, approximately 94% being singletons. The source of the sample is a study of technical replicates of blood from a few donors. Sequencing was done on a sample of T cells isolated from PBMCs. The genes are TRBV2 and TRBJ2-7; weak D call: TRBD2 (7 bases). The TCR originated in a human donor in good health. The CDR3 DNA sequence: TGTGCCAGCGGGGGAGGGGGACTAACCTACGAGCAGTACTTC. Its translation: CASGGGGLTYEQYF.